This passage covers 4 T cell receptor beta chains from one sample sequenced in a study of beta chain features in type 1 diabetes. Expressed TCRB transcripts got sequenced, as all isolated RNA was reverse transcribed. Profiling relied on immunoSEQ multiplex PCR, and the TCRdb table lists in-frame clones only, not all of them. The sample has roughly 500,000 clones, 30% seen once. Sequenced: naive CD4+ T cells from blood. The receptors were gathered from a man aged 18 to 35 in good health.

This clone was observed a few times. J is TRBJ1-4 and V is TRBV28; D ambiguous. This CDR3 contains 15 residues. Per germline, CDR1 MDHEN and CDR2 SYDVKM. The V end lost 5 bases, the J end lost 3 bases, and 13 bases lay between the germline ends. The CDR3 bases are TGTGCCAGCAGTCCACCGAGAGGTTCTAATGAAAAACTGTTTTTT. This gives the protein CASSPPRGSNEKLFF.

The V gene is TRBV5-1, the J gene TRBJ2-7; D uncertain. Germline values: CDR1 SGHRS, CDR2 YFSETQ. This CDR3 spans 13 amino acids. Trimming took off 0 bases at V and 3 bases at J, with 7 bases between the two ends. The CDR3 is CASSLGEIYEQYF. CDR3 in DNA: TGCGCCAGCAGCTTGGGAGAGATCTACGAGCAGTACTTC.

The rearrangement uses TRBV27 and TRBJ2-1; D not certain. This CDR3 spans 14 amino acids. The V and J ends lost 6 bases and 4 bases respectively, with 13 bases between them. CDR1 and CDR2 from the germline V gene are MNHEY and SMNVEV (reference sequence). The CDR3 sequence: CASRTSIRYNEQFF. Here the CDR3 DNA reads TGTGCCAGCAGGACCTCAATCAGATACAATGAGCAGTTCTTC.

This clone was picked up a small number of times. This rearrangement joins TRBV15 to TRBJ2-4; 8 bases match TRBD2. Trimming cost V 0 bases and J 0 bases; bases outside gene matches: 7. The CDR3 is 18 amino acids. The germline gives CDR1 LNHNV, CDR2 YYDKDF (reference sequence). In nucleotides, the CDR3 is TGTGCCACCAGCAGAGATGGACGGGGGACTAGAGCCAAAAACATTCAGTACTTC. Amino acid sequence: CATSRDGRGTRAKNIQYF.